This TCR beta chain comes out of a study of cytomegalovirus exposure and HLA in healthy donors. The PCR contained 60 Vbeta and 13 Jbeta primers. Only in-frame clones appear in the TCRdb table, and some are missing; sequencing was by immunoSEQ multiplex PCR. Among hundreds of thousands of clones listed, about 80% were seen once. CDR3 length: 16 amino acids. CDR1 LNHNV and CDR2 YYDKDF come from the germline V gene (reference sequence). Trimming shortened V by 0 bases and J by 8 bases, and 14 bases separated the two germline ends. Notes on this clone: Its specificity is unknown.

Study-level findings and limits: What was likely a sequencing artifact was a cluster of highly shared sequence variants. Rates of TCR association differed by HLA locus in a later analysis, with DRB1 highest and HLA-C lowest. A missense variant in DCLRE1C was later tied to TCR beta V- and J-gene trimming.

The source of this sequence is a woman in her 40s in good health and CMV-seronegative. Input material: PBMCs. J is TRBJ1-6 and V is TRBV15; tentatively, D is TRBD1 (5 bases). In nucleotides, the CDR3 is TGTGCCACCAGCAGAGAGTCGGGAGGGACCGATTCACCCCTCCACTTT. Translation gives CATSRESGGTDSPLHF. Complete variable domain (other parts from reference TRBV15 and TRBJ1-6): DAMVIQNPRYQVTQFGKPVTLSCSQTLNHNVMYWYQQKSSQAPKLLFHYYDKDFNNEADTPDNFQSRRPNTSFCFLDIRSPGLGDTAMYLCATSRESGGTDSPLHFGNGTRLTVT.